Below, 30 T cell receptor beta chains from the same sample are listed, as sequenced in a study of blood T cell repertoires in COVID-19. The data were produced by immunoSEQ multiplex PCR, yet TCRdb's version contains in-frame clones alone and is incomplete. Among 50,000 or so clones listed, 90% were seen once. Sequencing was done on a sample of peripheral blood. The receptors come from a woman of 80 years or more with acute or convalescent COVID-19.

CDR3 protein: CASSEGVSGRSDTQYF. As DNA, the CDR3 is TGTGCCAGCAGTGAAGGAGTTAGCGGGAGATCAGATACGCAGTATTTT. This chain links TRBV2 with TRBJ2-3, with 9 bases matching TRBD2. The CDR3 sequence is 16 residues long. Germline CDR1 SNHLY, CDR2 FYNNEI. J was trimmed by 4 bases and V by 1 base; bases with no gene match: 6.

This clone appeared once. The gene calls are TRBV6-5 and TRBJ2-2; D gene unclear. Trimming removed 3 bases at V and 3 bases at J, with 11 bases between. Per germline, CDR1 MNHEY and CDR2 SVGAGI. The CDR3 totals 15 residues. CDR3 in amino acids: CASSYDGHYTGELFF. The CDR3 DNA follows: TGTGCCAGCAGTTATGATGGGCATTACACCGGGGAGCTGTTTTTT.

The chain uses TRBV30 and TRBJ1-3, with TRBD1 as a possible D gene (5 bases). CDR1 is GTSNPN and CDR2 is SVGIG in the germline V gene (reference sequence). The CDR3 totals 15 residues. The V end lost 4 bases, the J end lost 2 bases, and 15 bases lay between the germline ends. The chain's CDR3 is CAWKRGRLPGNTIYF. CDR3 DNA: TGTGCCTGGAAACGGGGGAGGTTACCTGGAAACACCATATATTTT.

The CDR3 spells CASSPRGLNNSPLHF. In nucleotides, the CDR3 is TGCGCCAGCAGCCCCAGGGGTCTGAATAATTCACCCCTCCACTTT. The rearrangement links TRBV4-1 to TRBJ1-6, with TRBD1 as a possible D gene (6 bases). CDR3 length: 15 amino acids. Trimming shortened V by 4 bases and J by 5 bases, and 12 bases separated the two germline ends. The germline V gene has CDR1 MGHRA and CDR2 YSYEKL.

This chain joins TRBV6-1 and TRBJ1-1; 11 bases match TRBD1. Germline V gene sequence: CDR1 MNHNS, CDR2 SASEGT. The length of the CDR3 is 16 residues. Trimming at V came to 3 bases and at J to 1 base, leaving 4 bases not matched to a gene. CDR3 protein: CASSDTGTGGNTEAFF. CDR3 sequence (DNA): TGTGCCAGCAGTGATACCGGGACAGGGGGGAACACTGAAGCTTTCTTT.

V gene TRBV3-1 (or the pseudogene TRBV3-2) combines with J gene TRBJ2-1; D unclear. The CDR3 length is 15 residues. Germline V gives CDR1 LGHDT, CDR2 YNNKEL (reference sequence). V was pared by 0 bases and J by 4 bases, with 10 bases between. The CDR3 nucleotides are TGTGCCAGCAGCCAAGATATCGGCGGATACAATGAGCAGTTCTTC. Its translation is CASSQDIGGYNEQFF.

The chain links TRBV12-3 or TRBV12-4 to TRBJ2-7; maybe TRBD1 (6 bases). CDR3 length equals 12 residues. Trimming left V 7 bases short and J 5 bases short, with 12 bases between. The CDR3 bases are TGTGCCAGCACCCCGGGACAAAACGAGCAGTACTTC. Translated: CASTPGQNEQYF.

The chain combines TRBV12-3 or TRBV12-4 with TRBJ2-3; tentative D call: TRBD1 (6 bases). V was cut by 3 bases and J by 9 bases, with 10 bases left in between. The CDR3 extends over 12 amino acids. The DNA for the CDR3 is TGTGCCAGCAGTTTCCAGCAGGGGACGCAGTATTTT. Residues: CASSFQQGTQYF.

This chain uses TRBV6-5 with TRBJ1-5, with D uncertain. Trimming left V 4 bases short and J 0 bases short, with 4 bases between. The CDR3 length is 13 residues. Germline V CDR1 and CDR2: MNHEY, SVGAGI. The CDR3 reads CASSSHSNQPQHF. The CDR3 DNA reads TGTGCCAGCAGTTCCCATAGCAATCAGCCCCAGCATTTT.

This rearrangement joins TRBV18 to TRBJ1-1; 8 bases map to TRBD1. This CDR3 contains 15 residues. V was pared by 1 base and J by 6 bases, with 7 bases of the junction left unmatched. Germline V lookup: CDR1 KGHSH, CDR2 LQKENI. CDR3 in amino acids: CASSPLYIQGAEAFF. DNA for the CDR3: TGTGCCAGCTCACCACTTTATATACAGGGGGCTGAAGCTTTCTTT.

The chain combines TRBV7-9 with TRBJ2-1; 7 bases map to TRBD2. The CDR3 runs 14 residues. Unmatched junction bases numbered 8, after V lost 7 bases and J lost 5 bases. The germline CDR1 and CDR2 sequences are SEHNR and FQNEAQ (reference sequence). CDR3 residues: CASNGPREDNEQFF. The CDR3 nucleotides read TGTGCCAGCAACGGTCCTCGGGAGGACAATGAGCAGTTCTTC.

The chain combines TRBV15 with TRBJ1-5, with TRBD1 matching over 7 bases. V shed 3 bases, J shed 3 bases, and the junction held 8 bases outside the gene matches. In germline, CDR1 is LNHNV, CDR2 YYDKDF (reference sequence). The CDR3 covers 16 residues. CDR3 coding DNA: TGTGCCACCAGCAGGATGGGCAGGGGGTCCAATCAGCCCCAGCATTTT. This codes for CATSRMGRGSNQPQHF. Complete variable domain (other parts from reference TRBV15 and TRBJ1-5): DAMVIQNPRYQVTQFGKPVTLSCSQTLNHNVMYWYQQKSSQAPKLLFHYYDKDFNNEADTPDNFQSRRPNTSFCFLDIRSPGLGDTAMYLCATSRMGRGSNQPQHFGDGTRLSIL.

This rearrangement joins TRBV29-1 to TRBJ2-1, with TRBD1 matching over 9 bases. This CDR3 region has 17 residues. V lost 1 base and J lost 4; bases outside the gene matches: 11. The germline V gene has CDR1 SQVTM and CDR2 ANQGSEA. The CDR3 reads CSVEGSGPGTGYNEQFF. DNA of the CDR3: TGCAGCGTTGAAGGTAGTGGTCCCGGGACAGGGTACAATGAGCAGTTCTTC.

The chain employs TRBV7-2 and TRBJ1-3; 9 bases agree with TRBD1. CDR3 length: 16 residues. Germline CDR1 is SGHTA and CDR2 is FQGNSA. Germline trimming cut 3 bases from V and 4 bases from J; bases unmatched to any gene: 7. The CDR3 loop reads CASSFVQGAGGNTIYF. The DNA of the CDR3 is TGTGCCAGCAGCTTTGTACAGGGGGCTGGAGGAAACACCATATATTTT.

The rearrangement joins TRBV9 to TRBJ2-1, with D perhaps matching TRBD2 (7 bases). The length of the CDR3 is 16 residues. Germline CDR1 is SGDLS and CDR2 is YYNGEE. The V and J ends lost 0 bases and 5 bases respectively, with 15 bases between them. CDR3 loop: CASSVEGGRVNNEQFF. CDR3 DNA sequence: TGTGCCAGCAGCGTAGAGGGGGGGAGAGTTAACAATGAGCAGTTCTTC.

V and J are TRBV5-8 and TRBJ1-1; a possible D gene is TRBD1 (6 bases). V dropped 4 bases and J dropped 10 bases, with 23 bases sitting between them. There are 15 residues in the CDR3. Germline V gene sequence: CDR1 SGHTS, CDR2 YDEGEE. CDR3 region: CASSQGQGRLLGAFF. The CDR3 coding sequence is TGTGCCAGCAGCCAGGGCCAGGGGCGCCTCCTGGGAGCTTTCTTT.

V usage is TRBV15 and J usage is TRBJ1-2; 7 nucleotides match TRBD1. The germline V gene has CDR1 LNHNV and CDR2 YYDKDF (reference sequence). The CDR3 runs 15 residues. V shed 0 bases, J shed 5 bases, and the junction held 6 bases outside the gene matches. CDR3 DNA sequence: TGTGCCACCAGCAGAGATGGGGACAGCTTTTATGGCTACACCTTC. Its translation is CATSRDGDSFYGYTF.

The chain links TRBV4-3 to TRBJ2-7; 12 nucleotides line up with TRBD2. V trimming: 3 bases; J trimming: 6 bases; junction bases outside the gene matches: 6. The CDR3 is made up of 15 amino acids. From germline, CDR1 is LGHNA and CDR2 YSLEER. In DNA form, the CDR3 reads TGCGCCAGCAGCCAGACTAGCGGGAGACTAAGCGAGCAGTACTTC. Its protein is CASSQTSGRLSEQYF.

The genes are TRBV11-2 and TRBJ2-1; TRBD1 aligns across 7 bases. This CDR3 is built from 15 residues. CDR1 and CDR2 (germline): SGHAT, FQNNGV. Trimming cost V 1 base and J 13 bases; bases outside gene matches: 13. DNA of the CDR3: TGTGCCAGCAGCTTAGGGGGGACAGTCCAAAAGGCCCAGTTCTTC. Encoded protein: CASSLGGTVQKAQFF.

The V and J genes are TRBV5-1 and TRBJ1-1; 8 nucleotides align to TRBD1. CDR3 length equals 14 residues. V lost 4 bases, J lost 2 bases, and 4 bases stayed unmatched. Per the germline V gene, CDR1 is SGHRS and CDR2 is YFSETQ. CDR3 in DNA: TGCGCCAGCAGCCTGGGACAGGCTAACACTGAAGCTTTCTTT. This translates into CASSLGQANTEAFF. The full variable domain, completed using reference TRBV5-1 and TRBJ1-1, is KAGVTQTPRYLIKTRGQQVTLSCSPISGHRSVSWYQQTPGQGLQFLFEYFSETQRNKGNFPGRFSGRQFSNSRSEMNVSTLELGDSALYLCASSLGQANTEAFFGQGTRLTVV.

V gene TRBV3-1 (or the pseudogene TRBV3-2) combines with J gene TRBJ1-2; D is unclear. This CDR3 region has 16 residues. The ends were cut back, 0 bases at V and 5 bases at J, with 16 bases in the middle. Germline-derived CDR1 and CDR2 are LGHDT and YNNKEL (reference sequence). CDR3 region: CASSQDLLVTAYGYTF. In nucleotides, the CDR3 is TGTGCCAGCAGCCAAGATCTCCTCGTCACAGCTTATGGCTACACCTTC.

The V call is TRBV2, the J call TRBJ2-5, with D perhaps matching TRBD1 (6 bases). V lost 2 bases to trimming and J lost 4 bases, with 11 bases between them. This CDR3 has 14 residues. CDR1 and CDR2 from the germline V gene are SNHLY and FYNNEI. CDR3 nucleotides: TGTGCCAGCAGTGAACAGGGGTGGGGAGAGACCCAGTACTTC. Translating it yields CASSEQGWGETQYF.

V gene TRBV6-4 combines with J gene TRBJ2-3, with TRBD2 matching over 7 bases. The CDR3 has 13 amino acids. V lost 3 bases to trimming and J lost 11 bases; unmatched junction nucleotides: 8. The germline V gene has CDR1 MRHNA and CDR2 SNTAGT. The CDR3 here is CASSEPSGKKQYF. The CDR3 DNA is TGTGCCAGCAGTGAACCCAGCGGGAAAAAGCAGTATTTT.

This clone is a singleton in its sample. The rearrangement joins TRBV5-4 to TRBJ2-3, with 7 bases fitting TRBD1. Germline loops: CDR1 SGHNT, CDR2 YYREEE (reference sequence). V trimming: 4 bases; J trimming: 6 bases; junction bases outside the gene matches: 14. The CDR3 contains 16 residues. The CDR3 coding sequence is TGTGCCAGCAGCCGCCGGTTGGGACAGAGGTCGGATACGCAGTATTTT. It codes for CASSRRLGQRSDTQYF.

CDR3 loop: CASSRGDTEAFF. The CDR3 DNA sequence: TGTGCCAGCAGTCGGGGGGACACTGAAGCTTTCTTT. The chain has TRBV6-2 or TRBV6-3 and TRBJ1-1, with D possibly matching TRBD1 (5 bases). The CDR3 covers 12 residues. V was cut by 5 bases and J by 3 bases, with 7 bases left in between. Germline loops: CDR1 MNHEY, CDR2 SVGEGT.

The chain is built from TRBV5-1 and TRBJ2-1; TRBD2 matches at 8 bases. CDR1 is SGHRS and CDR2 is YFSETQ in the germline V gene. The CDR3 length is 15 residues. V lost 2 bases and J lost 0; bases outside the gene matches: 1. Here the CDR3 DNA reads TGCGCCAGCAGCTTCCTAGCGGGCTCCTACAATGAGCAGTTCTTC. Its protein product is CASSFLAGSYNEQFF. The variable domain in full, completed from reference TRBV5-1 and TRBJ2-1, reads KAGVTQTPRYLIKTRGQQVTLSCSPISGHRSVSWYQQTPGQGLQFLFEYFSETQRNKGNFPGRFSGRQFSNSRSEMNVSTLELGDSALYLCASSFLAGSYNEQFFGPGTRLTVL.

The gene calls are TRBV9 and TRBJ2-3; D remains ambiguous. V was shortened by 0 bases and J by 4 bases, with 9 bases between the two germline ends. Germline V lookup: CDR1 SGDLS, CDR2 YYNGEE. The CDR3 spans 14 residues. The CDR3 spells CASSVATGADTQYF. Here the CDR3 DNA reads TGTGCCAGCAGCGTAGCTACGGGTGCAGATACGCAGTATTTT.

CDR3 in amino acids: CASSLGGGGSGANVLTF. CDR3 in DNA: TGCGCCAGCAGCTTGGGTGGCGGAGGCTCTGGGGCCAACGTCCTGACTTTC. The V call is TRBV5-1, the J call TRBJ2-6; a possible D gene is TRBD2 (5 bases). This CDR3 has 17 amino acids. V lost 0 bases and J 0 bases, leaving 10 bases between the germline ends. Germline-derived CDR1 and CDR2 are SGHRS and YFSETQ.

The chain links TRBV5-4 to TRBJ2-3; 9 bases align to TRBD1. Germline assignment: CDR1 SGHNT and CDR2 YYREEE (reference sequence). The CDR3 runs 15 residues. Germline trimming cut 2 bases from V and 6 bases from J; bases unmatched to any gene: 7. The CDR3 reads CASSLGTGRVDTQYF. CDR3 nucleotide sequence: TGTGCCAGCAGCTTAGGGACAGGGAGAGTGGATACGCAGTATTTT.

The chain uses TRBV18 and TRBJ2-7; 8 nucleotides align to TRBD2. Trimming removed 6 bases from V and 6 bases from J; junction bases left unmatched: 13. This CDR3 spans 15 amino acids. Germline V gene lookup returns CDR1 KGHSH and CDR2 LQKENI. The CDR3 protein is CASSLTTLGLGEQYF. The CDR3 DNA follows: TGTGCCAGCTCGCTGACCACCCTGGGACTAGGCGAGCAGTACTTC. Full variable domain (outside the CDR3, taken from reference TRBV18 and TRBJ2-7): NAGVMQNPRHLVRRRGQEARLRCSPMKGHSHVYWYRQLPEEGLKFMVYLQKENIIDESGMPKERFSAEFPKEGPSILRIQQVVRGDSAAYFCASSLTTLGLGEQYFGPGTRLTVT.